The 24 T cell receptor beta chains given below trace back to one sample, sequenced in a study of post-analysis software for immune sequencing data. The study, taken as a whole, reports: A handful of TRBV segments were significantly more frequent in patients than in controls. TRBV5-6, TRBV5-1 and TRBV20-1 were among these segments.

Unique molecular identifiers featured in each of the TCR beta cDNA libraries. TCRdb analysed the PCR reads with MiXCR anew, one entry per CDR3 protein. The sample comprises about 460,000 distinct CDR3 sequences, over 35% of which are singletons, and roughly an eighth rests with the top ten. No antigen has been assigned to these receptors. The sequenced sample consisted of blood. These receptors were collected from a girl aged 10 to 17 with multiple sclerosis.

This clonotype was detected only a few times. The chain carries TRBV10-3 and TRBJ2-5; 8 bases match TRBD1. Germline V gives CDR1 ENHRY, CDR2 SYGVKD. This CDR3 is 13 amino acids long. With V trimmed by 5 bases and J by 5 bases, 4 bases remained unmatched. The CDR3 DNA reads as TGTGCCATCAGTCAGACAGGGGAGGAGACCCAGTACTTC. As protein: CAISQTGEETQYF.

A few counts support this clonotype. The J gene is TRBJ2-1, the V gene TRBV6-4, with D unresolved. Trimming pared 5 bases from V and 9 bases from J, leaving 14 bases between. The CDR3 sequence is 13 residues long. Germline CDR1 and CDR2: MRHNA and SNTAGT. The chain's CDR3 is CASSSPPGSEQFF. In DNA form, the CDR3 reads TGTGCCAGCAGTTCGCCTCCCGGATCTGAGCAGTTCTTC.

The chain joins TRBV20-1 to TRBJ2-5; D call uncertain. Trimming removed 3 bases at V and 0 bases at J, with 5 bases between. The germline CDR1 and CDR2 sequences are DFQATT and SNEGSKA (reference sequence). The CDR3 has 12 amino acids. CDR3 protein: CSAREYQETQYF. The CDR3 DNA is TGCAGTGCTAGGGAGTACCAAGAGACCCAGTACTTC.

The chain links TRBV6-6 to TRBJ2-7, with 9 bases lining up with TRBD1. The germline gives CDR1 MNHNY, CDR2 SVGAGI (reference sequence). The CDR3 totals 14 residues. Losses at the gene ends were 7 bases for V and 3 bases for J; bases not matched to a gene: 7. The CDR3 DNA follows: TGTGCCAGCACCCTAACAGGGGGCGACTACGAGCAGTACTTC. It yields the protein CASTLTGGDYEQYF.

This rearrangement joins TRBV11-2 to TRBJ1-6; the D is unclear. Trimming removed 1 base from V and 7 bases from J, with 11 bases in between. Germline values: CDR1 SGHAT, CDR2 FQNNGV. The CDR3 runs to 15 residues. The DNA of the CDR3 is TGTGCCAGCAGCTTAGGTGCAGGTCGAAATTCACCCCTCCACTTT. Protein sequence: CASSLGAGRNSPLHF.

This clonotype was counted between two and nine times. The chain recombines TRBV29-1 with TRBJ2-3; no clear D. The CDR3 spans 11 residues. Germline V gives CDR1 SQVTM, CDR2 ANQGSEA. The V and J ends lost 2 bases and 4 bases respectively, with 4 bases between them. In DNA, the CDR3 is TGCAGCGTTGAACGACCAGATACGCAGTATTTT. This encodes CSVERPDTQYF.

This chain uses TRBV20-1 with TRBJ2-5; 9 nucleotides align to TRBD2. V shed 3 bases and J 2 bases; nucleotides not matched to a gene: 7. Germline V gene lookup returns CDR1 DFQATT and CDR2 SNEGSKA (reference sequence). The CDR3 consists of 15 residues. DNA for the CDR3: TGCAGTGCTAGTAAGTCTAGCGGGACTCAAGAGACCCAGTACTTC. Protein product: CSASKSSGTQETQYF.

The chain employs TRBV29-1 and TRBJ2-7; 10 bases agree with TRBD1. V dropped 4 bases and J dropped 3; count of bases not matched to a gene: 3. Germline V gene sequence: CDR1 SQVTM, CDR2 ANQGSEA. The CDR3 is 13 amino acids. In nucleotides, the CDR3 is TGCAGCGTTGGACAGGGGGCGTTCTACGAGCAGTACTTC. It translates to CSVGQGAFYEQYF.

J is TRBJ2-5 and V is TRBV5-1; tentatively, D is TRBD2 (5 bases). The CDR3 contains 16 residues. Per the germline V gene, CDR1 is SGHRS and CDR2 is YFSETQ. Trimming stripped 0 bases from V and 2 bases from J, with 14 bases between. CDR3 nucleotides: TGCGCCAGCAGCTTGGCCCCATCGAGGGATCAAGAGACCCAGTACTTC. This codes for CASSLAPSRDQETQYF.

This sequence joins TRBV6-6 and TRBJ2-1; TRBD2 aligns across 8 bases. V was clipped by 5 bases and J by 3 bases; unmatched bases: 6. CDR1 is MNHNY and CDR2 is SVGAGI in the germline V gene (reference sequence). The CDR3 has 15 amino acids. The CDR3 is CASSQTSENYNEQFF. Written as DNA, the CDR3 is TGTGCCAGCAGTCAGACTAGCGAGAACTACAATGAGCAGTTCTTC.

This chain uses TRBV6-5 with TRBJ2-1, with TRBD2 as a possible D gene (5 bases). Trimming cost V 6 bases and J 0 bases, with 12 bases left between them. Germline V gene data show CDR1 as MNHEY and CDR2 as SVGAGI. The CDR3 covers 15 residues. The CDR3 spells CASRHSESSYNEQFF. The DNA for the CDR3 is TGTGCCAGCAGACATAGCGAGAGCTCCTACAATGAGCAGTTCTTC.

This clonotype came up a few times. The rearrangement uses TRBV27 and TRBJ2-1; D is unclear. Germline assignment: CDR1 MNHEY and CDR2 SMNVEV (reference sequence). Trimming left V 3 bases short and J 3 bases short, with 12 bases between. CDR3 size: 15 residues. CDR3 DNA sequence: TGTGCCAGCAGTTTTAGCCAGTTGGTCTACAATGAGCAGTTCTTC. Amino acid sequence: CASSFSQLVYNEQFF.

This chain joins TRBV5-1 and TRBJ2-7; D gene uncertain. The DNA end is more similar to TRBJ2-5, so the J call may be wrong. The germline CDR1 and CDR2 sequences are SGHRS and YFSETQ. The CDR3 has 14 residues. CDR3 region: CASSMTVGSQTQYF. DNA of the CDR3: TGCGCCAGCAGCATGACTGTGGGTAGTCAGACCCAGTACTTC.

This chain uses TRBV5-1 with TRBJ2-1; 9 positions match TRBD2. The junction had 8 bases not matched to a gene; V was cut back by 6 bases and J by 4 bases. The CDR3 contains 15 residues. Germline assignment: CDR1 SGHRS and CDR2 YFSETQ. Here the CDR3 DNA reads TGCGCCAGCAACCTTGCTAGCGGGGTTTACAATGAGCAGTTCTTC. Translated: CASNLASGVYNEQFF.

The chain combines TRBV29-1 with TRBJ1-6, with 10 bases fitting TRBD1. The CDR3 runs to 14 residues. V shed 4 bases and J 8 bases; nucleotides not matched to a gene: 5. Looked up from germline, CDR1 is SQVTM and CDR2 is ANQGSEA. The CDR3 DNA reads TGCAGCGTTGGAGAGGGGACAGGGGATTCACCCCTCCACTTT. This sequence encodes CSVGEGTGDSPLHF.

This clonotype was counted only a few times. This chain connects TRBV5-1 to TRBJ2-7; the match to TRBD2 covers 10 bases. The CDR3 loop spans 20 amino acids. The germline CDR1 and CDR2 sequences are SGHRS and YFSETQ. Trimming removed 1 base from V and 3 bases from J; junction bases left unmatched: 19. CDR3: CASSLRARVPGLAFDYEQYF. The DNA of the CDR3 is TGCGCCAGCAGCTTGCGCGCCCGAGTACCGGGACTAGCGTTTGACTACGAGCAGTACTTC.

The V gene is TRBV27, the J gene TRBJ1-2; 9 bases match TRBD1. The J segment lost 6 bases and the V segment lost 0 bases, leaving 2 bases of the junction unmatched. Germline V lookup: CDR1 MNHEY, CDR2 SMNVEV (reference sequence). The CDR3 totals 14 residues. Here the CDR3 reads CASSLSDRGHGYTF. Written as DNA, the CDR3 is TGTGCCAGCAGTTTATCGGACAGGGGCCATGGCTACACCTTC.

This clonotype was seen more than once but under ten times. The chain is built from TRBV24-1 and TRBJ1-2; the D gene is possibly TRBD1 (6 bases). CDR3 length equals 13 residues. Germline CDR1 is KGHDR and CDR2 is SFDVKD. V was cut by 8 bases and J by 2 bases, with 11 bases left in between. The chain's CDR3 is CATTLGQNYGYTF. CDR3 DNA: TGTGCCACCACCCTCGGACAGAACTATGGCTACACCTTC.

V usage is TRBV25-1 and J usage is TRBJ2-1; D is undetermined. Trimming stripped 4 bases from V and 4 bases from J, with 20 bases between. CDR3 length equals 17 residues. In germline, CDR1 is MGHDK, CDR2 SYGVNS. As DNA, the CDR3 is TGTGCCAGCAGTGTTAATTTCATCGCCTCACCGTACAATGAGCAGTTCTTC. Translating gives CASSVNFIASPYNEQFF.

The chain links TRBV5-5 to TRBJ2-2; no clear D. The CDR3 has 15 residues. The germline gives CDR1 SGHKS, CDR2 YYEKEE (reference sequence). With 7 bases removed from V and 0 bases from J, the gap between germline ends came to 13 bases. The CDR3 DNA reads TGTGCCAGCGCGTCACAGCCCGCGAACACCGGGGAGCTGTTTTTT. This translates into CASASQPANTGELFF.

The rearrangement joins TRBV20-1 to TRBJ2-1; 9 positions match TRBD2. The CDR3 sequence is 15 residues long. The V gene's germline CDR1 is DFQATT and CDR2 SNEGSKA (reference sequence). Germline trimming cut 3 bases from V and 4 bases from J; bases unmatched to any gene: 7. This chain's CDR3 is CSASSGSGWYNEQFF. DNA for the CDR3: TGCAGTGCTAGTAGCGGGAGTGGCTGGTACAATGAGCAGTTCTTC.

CDR3 residues: CASSQGWSSGNSGANVLTF. In nucleotides, the CDR3 is TGCGCCAGCAGCCAAGGATGGTCCAGCGGAAACTCTGGGGCCAACGTCCTGACTTTC. The chain couples TRBV4-3 to TRBJ2-6, with a tentative D call TRBD2 (5 bases). The CDR3 spans 19 residues. V shed 1 base and J shed 0 bases, with 16 bases lying between them. From germline, CDR1 is LGHNA and CDR2 YSLEER.

This chain links TRBV9 with TRBJ2-7, with 7 bases fitting TRBD2. Trimming took 4 bases from V and 3 from J; bases not matched to a gene: 13. Germline V CDR1 and CDR2: SGDLS, YYNGEE. The CDR3 covers 16 residues. The chain's CDR3 is CASSIGGSGQDYEQYF. Written as DNA, the CDR3 is TGTGCCAGCAGCATCGGGGGGAGTGGGCAGGACTACGAGCAGTACTTC.

This rearrangement joins TRBV28 to TRBJ2-4, with 12 bases lining up with TRBD1. V lost 6 bases, J lost 9 bases, and 12 bases stayed unmatched. The CDR3 covers 16 residues. Germline CDR1 is MDHEN and CDR2 is SYDVKM. This chain's CDR3 is CASSRSGTGGDSIQYF. DNA for the CDR3: TGTGCCAGCAGCCGTTCCGGGACAGGGGGCGACAGCATTCAGTACTTC.